This T cell receptor (beta chain) was recovered during a study of memory CD4+ T cells and cytomegalovirus serostatus. Study observations and caveats: The CMV-associated TCR signature appears largely within the CD4+ memory repertoire.

The sort gate was single viable CD3+CD4+CD8-CD45RO+ cells for memory CD4+ T cells. CMV serostatus came from serum IgG against pp150, pp28, p38, p52. Germline loops: CDR1 SGHRS, CDR2 YFSETQ. Trimming removed 3 bases from V and 1 base from J; junction bases left unmatched: 1. The CDR3 loop spans 13 amino acids. Worth noting for this clone: As yet, its antigen is unknown.

The repertoire was sequenced with immunoSEQ multiplex PCR; TCRdb's copy has only in-frame clones and lacks some. The data contain about 58,000 clones, approximately 86% of them singletons. Sequenced sample: memory CD4+ T cells from blood. This sequence was found in an adult in good health and CMV-seronegative. Some clones in this sample may be carry-over from other donors' samples. The rearrangement joins TRBV5-1 to TRBJ2-7; 7 bases are a match to TRBD1. DNA of the CDR3: TGCGCCAGCAGCTCGACAGGGTCCTACGAGCAGTACTTC. Translation: CASSSTGSYEQYF.